The rows below give T cell receptor beta chains drawn from one sample of a study of blood T cell repertoires in COVID-19. Clones were sequenced by immunoSEQ multiplex PCR, and TCRdb holds only the in-frame ones, with some missing. This table holds some 180,000 clones, 76% found once. The sequenced sample consisted of peripheral blood. Receptors originate from a woman aged 45-65 years with active or convalescent COVID-19. Both conserved end residues are part of each CDR3. The D gene is left open where the match is weak. The size field is filled for only some rows; it gives once, few, many or a size class.

>NA|TRBJ1-6|TRBV21-1|NA
CASSGIEETLHF
TGTGCCAGCAGCGGAATAGAGGAAACCCTCCACTTT
>NA|TRBJ2-2|TRBV4-3|NA
CASSQELAQANTGELFF
TGCGCCAGCAGCCAAGAGCTCGCACAGGCGAACACCGGGGAGCTGTTTTTT
>TRBD1|TRBJ1-5|TRBV19|NA
CASRSGTGVGQPQHF
TGTGCCAGTAGGTCCGGGACAGGCGTTGGGCAGCCCCAGCATTTT
>TRBD1|TRBJ2-3|TRBV28|NA
CASSNPTGRPTDTQYF
TGTGCCAGCAGTAACCCGACAGGGAGACCCACAGATACGCAGTATTTT
>NA|TRBJ1-1|TRBV21-1|NA
CASIRRQEMNTEAFF
TGTGCCAGCATCAGAAGACAAGAAATGAACACTGAAGCTTTCTTT
>NA|TRBJ2-5|TRBV7-9|NA
CASSLVGSHKETQYF
TGTGCCAGCAGCCTCGTCGGGTCCCACAAAGAGACCCAGTACTTC
>NA|TRBJ1-4|TRBV5-1|NA
CASSFQAGDEKLFF
TGCGCCAGCAGCTTCCAGGCGGGGGATGAAAAACTGTTTTTT
>TRBD2|TRBJ2-1|TRBV4-2|once
CASSHQTSGGYNEQFF
TGTGCCAGCAGCCACCAGACTAGCGGGGGTTACAATGAGCAGTTCTTC
>TRBD2|TRBJ2-1|TRBV24-1|NA
CATTSGGGEQFF
TGTGCCACCACCAGCGGGGGAGGTGAGCAGTTCTTC
>NA|TRBJ1-2|TRBV28|NA
CASSYPLEDRRTF
TGTGCCAGCAGTTATCCCTTGGAGGACCGACGCACCTTC
>TRBD1|TRBJ2-1|TRBV19|NA
CASSPTGVSSYNEQFF
TGTGCCAGTAGTCCGACAGGGGTCAGCTCCTACAATGAGCAGTTCTTC
>NA|TRBJ2-5|TRBV11-3|NA
CASSLGGGEQETQYF
TGTGCCAGCAGCTTAGGGGGCGGGGAACAAGAGACCCAGTACTTC
>NA|TRBJ2-1|TRBV5-3|NA
CARTAHKPRQFLILGEQFF
TGTGCCAGAACCGCACACAAACCTCGACAATTTCTTATTTTGGGTGAGCAGTTCTTC
>NA|TRBJ2-1|TRBV18|NA
CASSPSVEQFF
TGTGCCAGCTCACCATCGGTTGAGCAGTTCTTC
>TRBD1|TRBJ1-2|TRBV18|NA
CASSPSIARTGGANYGYTF
TGTGCCAGCTCACCCTCGATCGCCCGGACAGGGGGCGCAAACTATGGCTACACCTTC
>NA|TRBJ1-1|TRBV18|few
CASSPDRIMNTEAFF
TGTGCCAGCTCACCAGACAGAATTATGAACACTGAAGCTTTCTTT
>TRBD1|TRBJ2-5|TRBV5-6|few
CASSLASGQGQETQYF
TGTGCCAGCAGCTTGGCCTCGGGACAGGGCCAAGAGACCCAGTACTTC
>TRBD2|TRBJ2-2|TRBV27|NA
CASSGSGLAGGPRDGELFF
TGTGCCAGCAGTGGATCGGGACTAGCGGGAGGGCCCAGAGACGGGGAGCTGTTTTTT
>TRBD2|TRBJ2-7|TRBV7-8|NA
CASSSGLAAYEQYF
TGTGCCAGCAGCTCGGGACTAGCAGCCTACGAGCAGTACTTC
>NA|TRBJ2-3|TRBV4-3|NA
CASSQDYNTDTQYF
TGCGCCAGCAGCCAAGATTACAACACAGATACGCAGTATTTT
>NA|TRBJ2-5|TRBV19|NA
CASRGRTKETQYF
TGTGCCAGTAGGGGCCGGACAAAAGAGACCCAGTACTTC
>NA|TRBJ1-2|TRBV7-9|NA
CASSLSVAGNYGYTF
TGTGCCAGCAGCTTATCGGTGGCGGGAAACTATGGCTACACCTTC
>TRBD1|TRBJ2-5|TRBV18|NA
CASSPRQGRETQYF
TGTGCCAGCTCACCAAGACAGGGTAGGGAGACCCAGTACTTC
>NA|TRBJ2-7|TRBV12-3/TRBV12-4|NA
CASSLLAREQYF
TGTGCCAGCAGCCTACTAGCCCGCGAGCAGTACTTC
>NA|TRBJ1-2|TRBV2|NA
CASSEQGFYGYTF
TGTGCCAGCAGTGAACAGGGGTTTTATGGCTACACCTTC
>NA|TRBJ1-2|TRBV7-5|NA
CVRSLSMFGYTF
TGTGTCAGAAGCTTATCCATGTTCGGCTACACCTTC
>TRBD2|TRBJ2-3|TRBV7-6|NA
CASSLRGAGDTQYF
TGTGCCAGCAGCTTGCGGGGGGCAGGAGATACGCAGTATTTT
>TRBD1|TRBJ1-6|TRBV12-5|NA
CASGTGTADSPLHF
TGTGCTAGTGGGACAGGGACCGCGGATTCACCCCTCCACTTT
>TRBD2|TRBJ2-1|TRBV28|NA
CASSSSGTSGGGIYNEQFF
TGTGCCAGCAGTTCTTCCGGGACTAGCGGAGGGGGGATCTACAATGAGCAGTTCTTC
>NA|TRBJ2-7|TRBV3-1/TRBV3-2|NA
CASSQDHGAYEQYF
TGTGCCAGCAGCCAAGACCACGGAGCGTACGAGCAGTACTTC
>NA|TRBJ2-1|TRBV9|once
CASSVAEQSSYNEQFF
TGTGCCAGCAGCGTAGCCGAACAGAGCTCCTACAATGAGCAGTTCTTC
>NA|TRBJ1-2|TRBV6-5|few
CASRPGPVGYTF
TGTGCCAGCAGGCCTGGGCCGGTCGGCTACACCTTC
>NA|TRBJ2-1|TRBV9|NA
CASSPRTVRNEQFF
TGTGCCAGCAGCCCGCGGACAGTGAGGAATGAGCAGTTCTTC
>TRBD2|TRBJ2-3|TRBV7-8|NA
CASSLEPRLAGSTDTQYF
TGTGCCAGCAGCTTAGAGCCTCGACTAGCGGGAAGCACAGATACGCAGTATTTT
>NA|TRBJ1-1|TRBV11-2|NA
CASSLAGGGNTEAFF
TGTGCCAGCAGCTTAGCCGGAGGCGGGAACACTGAAGCTTTCTTT
>NA|TRBJ2-1|TRBV6-5|NA
CASVAALYNEQFF
TGTGCCAGCGTAGCAGCTTTATACAATGAGCAGTTCTTC
>TRBD1|TRBJ1-2|TRBV3-1/TRBV3-2|NA
CASSQPQGAGGYGYTF
TGTGCCAGCAGCCAACCACAGGGGGCCGGAGGCTATGGCTACACCTTC
>NA|TRBJ2-7|TRBV4-2|NA
CASSQERQLSHEQYF
TGTGCCAGCAGCCAAGAGAGACAGCTCTCTCACGAGCAGTACTTC
>TRBD2|TRBJ2-1|TRBV5-8|NA
CASSFTSGGNNEQFF
TGTGCCAGCAGCTTCACTAGCGGGGGGAACAATGAGCAGTTCTTC
>NA|TRBJ2-7|TRBV11-2|NA
CASSLGASPHYEQYF
TGTGCCAGCAGCTTAGGGGCTAGCCCCCACTACGAGCAGTACTTC
>NA|TRBJ1-2|TRBV30|NA
CAWSGFDSYYGYTF
TGTGCCTGGAGTGGATTTGACAGCTACTATGGCTACACCTTC
>TRBD1|TRBJ1-4|TRBV7-2|many
CASSKRDSRNEKLFF
TGTGCCAGCAGCAAACGGGACAGCCGTAATGAAAAACTGTTTTTT
>TRBD1|TRBJ1-2|TRBV29-1|NA
CSVAAQGKNYGYTF
TGCAGCGTTGCTGCACAGGGGAAGAACTATGGCTACACCTTC
>TRBD2|TRBJ2-5|TRBV4-3|NA
CASSRDSGSGETQYF
TGCGCCAGCAGCCGCGACAGCGGGAGCGGCGAGACCCAGTACTTC
>TRBD1|TRBJ2-7|TRBV7-2|once
CASSFAGTGGHEQYF
TGTGCCAGCAGCTTCGCCGGGACAGGGGGCCACGAGCAGTACTTC
>NA|TRBJ2-7|TRBV4-3|NA
CASSQQGPPYEQYF
TGCGCCAGCAGCCAGCAGGGGCCACCCTACGAGCAGTACTTC
>TRBD1|TRBJ1-3|TRBV9|once
CASSVGQGAGNTIYF
TGTGCCAGCAGCGTAGGACAGGGCGCTGGAAACACCATATATTTT
>TRBD1|TRBJ2-5|TRBV7-9|NA
CASSLGGQVTQETQYF
TGTGCCAGCAGCTTAGGGGGACAGGTAACCCAAGAGACCCAGTACTTC
>NA|TRBJ1-1|TRBV6-1|NA
CASSDMRVEAFF
TGTGCCAGCAGTGACATGAGGGTTGAAGCTTTCTTT
>TRBD1|TRBJ1-5|TRBV5-8|NA
CASSPGQGPLSQPQHF
TGTGCCAGCAGCCCGGGACAGGGTCCCCTAAGCCAGCCCCAGCATTTT
>NA|TRBJ1-3|TRBV27|NA
CASSFWRDGNTIYF
TGTGCCAGCAGTTTTTGGAGGGATGGAAACACCATATATTTT
>TRBD2|TRBJ2-7|TRBV9|NA
CASSVEPAGGYEQYF
TGTGCCAGCAGCGTAGAGCCAGCGGGGGGCTACGAGCAGTACTTC
>NA|TRBJ2-3|TRBV14|NA
CASSQGFLSGTQYF
TGTGCCAGCAGCCAAGGGTTCCTTTCGGGTACGCAGTATTTT